These T cell receptor beta chains were read from a single sample in a study of spatial heterogeneity in lung cancer. TCRdb reprocessed the 5' RACE reads with MiXCR, giving one entry per CDR3 protein. The sample shows about 38,000 distinct CDR3 sequences, 6.5% to 9.5% of them seen only once. This sample comprised PBMCs, obtained at surgery. These receptors were taken from a male donor with early-stage non-small cell lung cancer. CDR3s include the opening cysteine and the closing phenylalanine or tryptophan. Fields, in order: clone size, CDR3 length, V gene, J gene, D gene, CDR3 DNA, CDR3 protein. D genes are given only for firm matches. Where a row states a size, it is once, few, many or the class of an expanded clone; other rows omit it.

-	12	TRBV6-2/TRBV6-3	TRBJ2-4	-	TGTGCCAGCAGCCCATCCGGAGTCATTCAGTACTTC	CASSPSGVIQYF
-	15	TRBV11-2	TRBJ2-1	TRBD2	TGTGCCAGCAGCTTAGGTAGCGGGAGGGTGAGTGAGCAGTTCTTC	CASSLGSGRVSEQFF
many	13	TRBV5-1	TRBJ2-1	-	TGCGCCAGCAGGTCGGAGGGTTCGGGTGAGCAGTTCTTC	CASRSEGSGEQFF
few	13	TRBV20-1	TRBJ1-3	TRBD1	TGCAGTGCCCCGACAGGGTCCGGAAACACCATATATTTT	CSAPTGSGNTIYF
-	13	TRBV27	TRBJ1-1	-	TGTGCCAGCAGTTTCCATCCCTTCACTGAAGCTTTCTTT	CASSFHPFTEAFF
many	14	TRBV10-3	TRBJ1-6	-	TGTGCCATCAGGTTAGGCCCAATGGATTCACCCCTCCACTTT	CAIRLGPMDSPLHF
-	14	TRBV6-1	TRBJ2-2	-	TGTGCCAGCAGTCGGCAGGGTGGTACCGGGGAGCTGTTTTTT	CASSRQGGTGELFF
many	15	TRBV5-1	TRBJ2-1	TRBD1	TGCGCCAGCAGCTTGGGAAGTTTGGGGGACAGTGAGCAGTTCTTC	CASSLGSLGDSEQFF
few	15	TRBV4-1	TRBJ1-4	TRBD1	TGCGCCAGCAGCCCCCAGACAGGGATTAATGAAAAACTGTTTTTT	CASSPQTGINEKLFF
many	13	TRBV20-1	TRBJ2-3	-	TGCAGTGCGCGACTAGTCGGTACAGATACGCAGTATTTT	CSARLVGTDTQYF
many	15	TRBV7-3	TRBJ2-1	TRBD1	TGTGCCAGCAGCCCGGGACAGGGGGCGAGGAATGAGCAGTTCTTC	CASSPGQGARNEQFF
few	14	TRBV6-5	TRBJ1-6	-	TGTGCCAGCCGGCGGAGCTCCTATAATTCACCCCTCCACTTT	CASRRSSYNSPLHF
many	15	TRBV20-1	TRBJ2-7	TRBD1	TGCAGTGCATTCCCCGGGACAGGGGGCTCCTACGAGCAGTACTTC	CSAFPGTGGSYEQYF
many	14	TRBV12-3/TRBV12-4	TRBJ1-5	TRBD1	TGTGCCAGCAGGCGACAGGGGCTCAATCAGCCCCAGCATTTT	CASRRQGLNQPQHF
many	15	TRBV9	TRBJ2-2	-	TGTGCCAGCAGCGTAGCTCCCTCCGGGGCCGGGGAGCTGTTTTTT	CASSVAPSGAGELFF